The source of this T cell receptor beta chain is a study of T cells in Graves' hyperthyroidism and ophthalmopathy. Amplification yielded TCR beta CDR3 regions, with RNA transcripts as the source. First-round RT-PCR of the TCR CDR3 relied on the HTBI primer set. From the multiplex PCR reads, TCRdb called clonotypes with MiXCR, one entry per CDR3 protein. This table has some 490,000 distinct CDR3 sequences, 20% to 25% appearing once. The diagnoses drew upon clinical symptoms, serum thyroxine and TRAb, thyroid ultrasound and orbital computed tomography. Trimming removed 4 bases at V and 7 bases at J, with 16 bases between. This CDR3 is built from 14 residues. In germline, CDR1 is ENHRY, CDR2 SYGVKD. This clonotype was seen a single time.

Sequencing was carried out using blood. The sequence came from a woman in her 70s with Graves' ophthalmopathy. The chain employs TRBV10-3 and TRBJ1-2, with a weak D call TRBD1 (5 bases). The CDR3 bases are TGTGCCATCAGTGGGGAGCCCCATAGGGGTGGCTACACCTTC. It translates to CAISGEPHRGGYTF.